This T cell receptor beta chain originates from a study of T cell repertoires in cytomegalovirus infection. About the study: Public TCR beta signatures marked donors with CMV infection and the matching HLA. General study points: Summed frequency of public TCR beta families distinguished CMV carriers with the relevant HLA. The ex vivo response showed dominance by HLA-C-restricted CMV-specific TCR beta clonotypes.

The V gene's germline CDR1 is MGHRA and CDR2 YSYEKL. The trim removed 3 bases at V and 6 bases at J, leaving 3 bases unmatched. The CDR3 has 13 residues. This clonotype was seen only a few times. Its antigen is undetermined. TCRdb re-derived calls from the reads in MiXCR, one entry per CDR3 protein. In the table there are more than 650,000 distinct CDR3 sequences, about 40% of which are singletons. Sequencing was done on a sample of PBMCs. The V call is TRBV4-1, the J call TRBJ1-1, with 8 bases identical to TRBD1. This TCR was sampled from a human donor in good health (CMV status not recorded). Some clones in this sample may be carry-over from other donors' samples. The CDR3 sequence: CASSQTGVPEAFF. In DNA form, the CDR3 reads TGCGCCAGCAGCCAGACAGGGGTTCCTGAAGCTTTCTTT.